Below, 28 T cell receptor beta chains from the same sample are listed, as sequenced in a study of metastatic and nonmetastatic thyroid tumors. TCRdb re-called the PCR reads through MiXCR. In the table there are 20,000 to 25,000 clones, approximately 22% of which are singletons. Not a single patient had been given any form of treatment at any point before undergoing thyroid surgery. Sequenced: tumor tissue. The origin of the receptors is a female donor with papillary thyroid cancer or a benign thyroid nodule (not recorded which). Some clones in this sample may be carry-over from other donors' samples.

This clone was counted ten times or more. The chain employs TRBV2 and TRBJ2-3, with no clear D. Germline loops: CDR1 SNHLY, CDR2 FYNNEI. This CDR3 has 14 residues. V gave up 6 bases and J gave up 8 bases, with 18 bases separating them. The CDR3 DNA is TGTGCCAGCAGCTCACCACCTGACTCCCGTACGCAGTATTTT. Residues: CASSSPPDSRTQYF.

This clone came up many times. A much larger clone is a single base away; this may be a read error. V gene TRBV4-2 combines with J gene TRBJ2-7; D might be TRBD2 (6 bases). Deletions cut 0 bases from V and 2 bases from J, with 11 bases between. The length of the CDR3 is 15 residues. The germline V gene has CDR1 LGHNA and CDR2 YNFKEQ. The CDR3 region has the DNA TGTGCCAGCAGCCAAGAGGCGGGATTCCCCTACGAGCAGTACTTC. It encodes CASSQEAGFPYEQYF.

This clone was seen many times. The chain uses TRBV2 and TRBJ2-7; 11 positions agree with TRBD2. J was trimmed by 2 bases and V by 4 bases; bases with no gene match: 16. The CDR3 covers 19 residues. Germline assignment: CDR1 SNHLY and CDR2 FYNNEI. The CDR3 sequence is CASSVARGNSGRDAYEQYF. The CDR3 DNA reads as TGTGCCAGCAGTGTGGCCAGGGGCAATAGCGGGAGGGATGCCTACGAGCAGTACTTC.

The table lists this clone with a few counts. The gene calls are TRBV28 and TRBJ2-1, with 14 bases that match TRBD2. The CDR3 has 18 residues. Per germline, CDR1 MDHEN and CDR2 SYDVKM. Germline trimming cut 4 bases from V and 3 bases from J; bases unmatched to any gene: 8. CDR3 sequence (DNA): TGTGCCAGCAGTTACAGGGGACTAGCGGGAGTGCTCTACAATGAGCAGTTCTTC. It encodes CASSYRGLAGVLYNEQFF.

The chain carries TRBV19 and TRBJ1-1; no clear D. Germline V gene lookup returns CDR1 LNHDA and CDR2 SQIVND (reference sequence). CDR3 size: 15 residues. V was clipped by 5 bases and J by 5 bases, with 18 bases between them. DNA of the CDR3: TGTGCCAGTAGTGTAAAGGCCGGAATAAAAACTGAAGCTTTCTTT. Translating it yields CASSVKAGIKTEAFF. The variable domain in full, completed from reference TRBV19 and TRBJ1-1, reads DGGITQSPKYLFRKEGQNVTLSCEQNLNHDAMYWYRQDPGQGLRLIYYSQIVNDFQKGDIAEGYSVSREKKESFPLTVTSAQKNPTAFYLCASSVKAGIKTEAFFGQGTRLTVV.

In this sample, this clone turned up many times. The CDR3 protein is CASSLLRGEGEQYF. The CDR3 DNA sequence: TGCGCCAGCAGCCTTTTGAGGGGGGAGGGCGAGCAGTACTTC. V is TRBV4-3 and J is TRBJ2-7; possible D gene TRBD2, 7 bases. Germline loops: CDR1 LGHNA, CDR2 YSLEER. V was clipped by 4 bases and J by 6 bases, with 16 bases between them. The CDR3 is made up of 14 amino acids.

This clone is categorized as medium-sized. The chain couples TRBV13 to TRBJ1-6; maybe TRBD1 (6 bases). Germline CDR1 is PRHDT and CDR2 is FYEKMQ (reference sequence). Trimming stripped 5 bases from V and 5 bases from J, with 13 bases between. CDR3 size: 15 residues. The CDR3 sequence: CASSTWTANNSPLHF. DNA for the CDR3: TGTGCCAGCAGCACCTGGACAGCCAATAATTCACCCCTCCACTTT. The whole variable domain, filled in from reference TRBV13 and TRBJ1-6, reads AAGVIQSPRHLIKEKRETATLKCYPIPRHDTVYWYQQGPGQDPQFLISFYEKMQSDKGSIPDRFSAQQFSDYHSELNMSSLELGDSALYFCASSTWTANNSPLHFGNGTRLTVT.

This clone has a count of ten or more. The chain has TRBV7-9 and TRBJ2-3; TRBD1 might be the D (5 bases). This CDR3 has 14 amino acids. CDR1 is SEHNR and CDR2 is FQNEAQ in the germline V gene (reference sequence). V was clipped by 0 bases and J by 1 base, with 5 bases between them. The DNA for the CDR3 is TGTGCCAGCAGCTTAGCAGGGGGCACAGATACGCAGTATTTT. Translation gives CASSLAGGTDTQYF. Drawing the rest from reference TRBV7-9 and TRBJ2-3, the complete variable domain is DTGVSQNPRHKITKRGQNVTFRCDPISEHNRLYWYRQTLGQGPEFLTYFQNEAQLEKSRLLSDRFSAERPKGSFSTLEIQRTEQGDSAMYLCASSLAGGTDTQYFGPGTRLTVL.

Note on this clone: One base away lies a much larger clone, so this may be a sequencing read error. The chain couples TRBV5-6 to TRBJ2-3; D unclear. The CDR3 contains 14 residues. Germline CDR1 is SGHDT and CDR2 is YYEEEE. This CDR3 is CASSKDQRTYTQYF. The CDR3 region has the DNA TGTGCCAGCAGCAAAGACCAACGCACATATACGCAGTATTTT.

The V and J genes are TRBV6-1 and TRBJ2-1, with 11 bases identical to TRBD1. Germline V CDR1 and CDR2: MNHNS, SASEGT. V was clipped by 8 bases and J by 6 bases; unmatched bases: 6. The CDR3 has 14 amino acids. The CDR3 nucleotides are TGTGCCAGCCAGGACAGGGGGCGCCTCAATGAGCAGTTCTTC. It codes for CASQDRGRLNEQFF.

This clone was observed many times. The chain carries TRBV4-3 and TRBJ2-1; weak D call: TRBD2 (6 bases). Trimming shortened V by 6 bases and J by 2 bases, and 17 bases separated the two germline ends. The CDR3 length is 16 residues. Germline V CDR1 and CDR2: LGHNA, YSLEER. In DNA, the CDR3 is TGCGCCAGCAGTCGTCAGTCGGGAGAAACCTACAATGAGCAGTTCTTC. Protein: CASSRQSGETYNEQFF.

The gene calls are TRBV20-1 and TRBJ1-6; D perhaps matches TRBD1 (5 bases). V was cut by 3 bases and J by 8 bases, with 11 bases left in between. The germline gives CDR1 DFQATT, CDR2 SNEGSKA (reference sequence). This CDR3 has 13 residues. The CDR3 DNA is TGCAGTGCTAGGGGGACCCATGATTCACCCCTCCACTTT. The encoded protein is CSARGTHDSPLHF.

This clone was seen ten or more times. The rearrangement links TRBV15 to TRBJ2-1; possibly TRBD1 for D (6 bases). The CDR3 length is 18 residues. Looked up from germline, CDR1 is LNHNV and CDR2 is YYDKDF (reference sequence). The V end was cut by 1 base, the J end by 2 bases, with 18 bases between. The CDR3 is CATSRAFSRTAPYNEQFF. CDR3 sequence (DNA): TGTGCCACCAGCAGAGCTTTTTCTAGGACAGCTCCCTACAATGAGCAGTTCTTC.

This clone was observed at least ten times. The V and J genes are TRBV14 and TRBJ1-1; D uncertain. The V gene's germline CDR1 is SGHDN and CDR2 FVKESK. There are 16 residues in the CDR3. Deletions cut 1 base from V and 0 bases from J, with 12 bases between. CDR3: CASSQVRHGLNTEAFF. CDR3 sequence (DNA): TGTGCCAGCAGCCAAGTGAGACACGGGTTGAACACTGAAGCTTTCTTT.

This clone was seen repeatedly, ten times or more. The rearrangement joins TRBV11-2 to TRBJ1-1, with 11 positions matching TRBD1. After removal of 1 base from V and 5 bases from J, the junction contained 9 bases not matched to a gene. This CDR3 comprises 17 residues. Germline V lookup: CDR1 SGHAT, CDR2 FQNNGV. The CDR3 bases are TGTGCCAGCAGCTTAGGCCTTTGGGGACAGGGGGAGACTGAAGCTTTCTTT. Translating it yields CASSLGLWGQGETEAFF. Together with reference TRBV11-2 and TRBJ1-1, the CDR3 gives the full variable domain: EAGVAQSPRYKIIEKRQSVAFWCNPISGHATLYWYQQILGQGPKLLIQFQNNGVVDDSQLPKDRFSAERLKGVDSTLKIQPAKLEDSAVYLCASSLGLWGQGETEAFFGQGTRLTVV.

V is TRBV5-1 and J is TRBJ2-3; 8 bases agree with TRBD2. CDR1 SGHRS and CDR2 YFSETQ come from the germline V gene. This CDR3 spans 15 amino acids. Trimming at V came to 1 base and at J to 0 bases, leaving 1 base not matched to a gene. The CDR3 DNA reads TGCGCCAGCAGCTTGTCTAGCGGGAGCACAGATACGCAGTATTTT. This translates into CASSLSSGSTDTQYF.

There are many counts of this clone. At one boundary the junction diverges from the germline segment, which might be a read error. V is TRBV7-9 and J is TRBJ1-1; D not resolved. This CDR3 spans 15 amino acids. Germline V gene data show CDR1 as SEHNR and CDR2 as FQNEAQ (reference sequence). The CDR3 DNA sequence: TGTGCCAGCAGCTTCTATAAGGCAGAGAACACTGAAACTTTCTTT. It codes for CASSFYKAENTETFF.

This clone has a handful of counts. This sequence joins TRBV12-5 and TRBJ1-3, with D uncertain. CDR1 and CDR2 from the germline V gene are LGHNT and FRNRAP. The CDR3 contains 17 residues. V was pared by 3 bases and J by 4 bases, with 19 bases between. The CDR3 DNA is TGTGCTAGTGGTTTTTGGTTAGGCATCTCGGGAGGAAACACCATATATTTT. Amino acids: CASGFWLGISGGNTIYF.

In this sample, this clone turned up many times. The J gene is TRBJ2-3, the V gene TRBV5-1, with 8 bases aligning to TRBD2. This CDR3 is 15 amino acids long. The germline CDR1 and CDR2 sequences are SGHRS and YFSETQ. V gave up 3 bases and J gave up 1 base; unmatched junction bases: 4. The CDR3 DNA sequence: TGCGCCAGCAGCTCAAAGACTAGCGGCACAGATACGCAGTATTTT. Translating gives CASSSKTSGTDTQYF.

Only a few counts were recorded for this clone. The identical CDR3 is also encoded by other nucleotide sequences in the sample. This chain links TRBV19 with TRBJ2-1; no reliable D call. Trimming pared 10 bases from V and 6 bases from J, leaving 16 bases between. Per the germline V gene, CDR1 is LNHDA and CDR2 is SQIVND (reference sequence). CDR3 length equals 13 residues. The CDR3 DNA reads TGTGCCACTCGTGACAACGACCGCAATGAGCAGTTCTTC. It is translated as CATRDNDRNEQFF.

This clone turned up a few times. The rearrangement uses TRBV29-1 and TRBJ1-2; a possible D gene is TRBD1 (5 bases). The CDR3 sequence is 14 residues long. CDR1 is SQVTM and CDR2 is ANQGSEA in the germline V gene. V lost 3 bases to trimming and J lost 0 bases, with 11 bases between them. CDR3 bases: TGCAGCGTTGAGTTTGGCAGGGCTAACTATGGCTACACCTTC. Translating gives CSVEFGRANYGYTF.

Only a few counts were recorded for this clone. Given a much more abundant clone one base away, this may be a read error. CDR3 region: CASMGPSNQPQHF. The CDR3 coding sequence is TGTGCCAGCATGGGCCCGAGCAATCAGCCCCAGCATTTT. The chain is built from TRBV2 and TRBJ1-5; D gene uncertain. Germline loops: CDR1 SNHLY, CDR2 FYNNEI. The CDR3 has 13 amino acids. V was pared by 7 bases and J by 1 base, with 8 bases between. The full variable domain, in which reference TRBV2 and TRBJ1-5 provide the parts outside the CDR3, is EPEVTQTPSHQVTQMGQEVILRCVPISNHLYFYWYRQILGQKVEFLVSFYNNEISEKSEIFDDQFSVERPDGSNFTLKIRSTKLEDSAMYFCASMGPSNQPQHFGDGTRLSIL.

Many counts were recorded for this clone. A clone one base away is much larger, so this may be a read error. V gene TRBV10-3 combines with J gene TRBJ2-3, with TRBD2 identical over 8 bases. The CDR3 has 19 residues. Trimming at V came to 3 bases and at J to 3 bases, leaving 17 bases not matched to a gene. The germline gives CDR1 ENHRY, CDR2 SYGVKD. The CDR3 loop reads CAISEPTSAGERGTDTQYF. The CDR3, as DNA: TGTGCCATCAGTGAACCGACTAGCGCGGGAGAGAGGGGGACAGATACGCAGTATTTT.

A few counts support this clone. The CDR3 DNA follows: TGTGCCAGCAGTTTATATAGTGGAACTGAAGCTTTCTTT. This translates into CASSLYSGTEAFF. The rearrangement joins TRBV28 to TRBJ1-1, with D hard to call. The CDR3 totals 13 residues. V was pared by 1 base and J by 5 bases, with 8 bases between. Germline lookup yields CDR1 MDHEN and CDR2 SYDVKM. Drawing the rest from reference TRBV28 and TRBJ1-1, the complete variable domain is DVKVTQSSRYLVKRTGEKVFLECVQDMDHENMFWYRQDPGLGLRLIYFSYDVKMKEKGDIPEGYSVSREKKERFSLILESASTNQTSMYLCASSLYSGTEAFFGQGTRLTVV.

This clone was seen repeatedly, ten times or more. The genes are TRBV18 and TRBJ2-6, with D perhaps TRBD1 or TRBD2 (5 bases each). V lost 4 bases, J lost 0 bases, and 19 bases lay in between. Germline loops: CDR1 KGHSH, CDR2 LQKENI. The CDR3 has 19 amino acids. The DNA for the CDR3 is TGTGCCAGCTCACACCTTTTTCCGGGGACCCCCTCTGGGGCCAACGTCCTGACTTTC. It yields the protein CASSHLFPGTPSGANVLTF.

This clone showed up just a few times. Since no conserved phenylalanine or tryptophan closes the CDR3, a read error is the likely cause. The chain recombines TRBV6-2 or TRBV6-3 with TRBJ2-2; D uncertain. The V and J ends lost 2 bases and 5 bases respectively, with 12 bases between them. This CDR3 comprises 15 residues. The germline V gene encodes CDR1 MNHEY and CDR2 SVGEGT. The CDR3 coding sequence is TGTGCCAGCAGTTACCATTCACTAATAACCGGGGAGCTGTTTCTT. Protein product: CASSYHSLITGELFL.

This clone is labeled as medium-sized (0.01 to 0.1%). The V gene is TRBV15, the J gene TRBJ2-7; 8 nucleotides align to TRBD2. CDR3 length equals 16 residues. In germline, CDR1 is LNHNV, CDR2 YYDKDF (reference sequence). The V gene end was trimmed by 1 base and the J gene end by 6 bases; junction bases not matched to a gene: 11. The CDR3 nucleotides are TGTGCCACCAGCAGAGGGTTGAGCGGGAGCCACGGCGAGCAGTACTTC. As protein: CATSRGLSGSHGEQYF. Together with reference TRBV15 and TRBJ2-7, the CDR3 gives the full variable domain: DAMVIQNPRYQVTQFGKPVTLSCSQTLNHNVMYWYQQKSSQAPKLLFHYYDKDFNNEADTPDNFQSRRPNTSFCFLDIRSPGLGDTAMYLCATSRGLSGSHGEQYFGPGTRLTVT.

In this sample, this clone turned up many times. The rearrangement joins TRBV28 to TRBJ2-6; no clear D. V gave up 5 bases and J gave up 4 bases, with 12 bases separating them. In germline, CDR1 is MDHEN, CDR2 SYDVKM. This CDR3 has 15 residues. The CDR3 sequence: CASSRTKAGANVLTF. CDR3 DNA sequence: TGTGCCAGCAGTCGAACAAAGGCCGGGGCCAACGTCCTGACTTTC.